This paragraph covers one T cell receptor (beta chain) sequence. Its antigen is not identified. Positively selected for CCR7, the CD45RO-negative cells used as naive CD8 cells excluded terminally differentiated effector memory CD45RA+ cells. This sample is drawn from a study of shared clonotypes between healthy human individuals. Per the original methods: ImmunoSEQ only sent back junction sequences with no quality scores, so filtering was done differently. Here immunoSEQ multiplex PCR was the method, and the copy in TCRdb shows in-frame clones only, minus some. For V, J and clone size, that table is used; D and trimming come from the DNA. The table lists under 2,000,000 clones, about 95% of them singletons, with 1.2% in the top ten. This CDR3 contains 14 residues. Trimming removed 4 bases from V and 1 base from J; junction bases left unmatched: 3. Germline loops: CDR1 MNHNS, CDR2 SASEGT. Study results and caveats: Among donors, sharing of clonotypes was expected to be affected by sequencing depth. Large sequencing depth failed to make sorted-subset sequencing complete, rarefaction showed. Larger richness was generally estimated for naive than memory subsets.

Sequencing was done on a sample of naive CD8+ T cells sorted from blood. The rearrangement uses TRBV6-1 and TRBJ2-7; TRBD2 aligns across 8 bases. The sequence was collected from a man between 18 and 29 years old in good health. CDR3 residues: CASSVGTSSYEQYF. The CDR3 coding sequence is TGTGCCAGCAGTGTCGGGACTAGTTCCTACGAGCAGTACTTC.